These 2 T cell receptor beta chains originate from one sample sequenced in a study of blood T cell repertoires in COVID-19. Measured with immunoSEQ multiplex PCR; TCRdb has only the in-frame clones, and not every one. The sample lists just over 650,000 clones; over 80% were seen once. The specimen was peripheral blood. Receptors originate from a woman under 30 with acute or convalescent COVID-19.

The chain combines TRBV30 with TRBJ1-6; D perhaps matches TRBD1 (6 bases). The CDR3 loop spans 14 amino acids. V was cut by 1 base and J by 7 bases, with 11 bases left in between. In germline, CDR1 is GTSNPN, CDR2 SVGIG (reference sequence). The CDR3 nucleotides are TGTGCCTGGAGTGCAGGGGCTCGAAATTCACCCCTCCACTTT. It yields the protein CAWSAGARNSPLHF.

Here the CDR3 reads CASSLAGRLDEQFF. For the CDR3, the DNA is TGTGCCAGCAGCTTGGCGGGGAGGTTGGATGAGCAGTTCTTC. This sequence joins TRBV5-5 and TRBJ2-1; D possibly corresponds to TRBD2 (6 bases). The germline V gene encodes CDR1 SGHKS and CDR2 YYEKEE (reference sequence). Trimming removed 0 bases from V and 8 bases from J, with 12 bases in between. The CDR3 sequence is 14 residues long.